This TCR beta chain was captured in a study of patients and donors after allogeneic stem cell transplantation. Trimming took off 0 bases at V and 8 bases at J, with 13 bases between the two ends. The CDR3 contains 13 residues. CDR1 and CDR2 (germline): SQVTM, ANQGSEA. One entry per CDR3 protein, called by TCRdb with MiXCR from the RT-PCR reads. The sample contains fewer than 500,000 distinct CDR3 sequences, 16% of which appear only once. This receptor was obtained from a human donor who was either an allogeneic HSCT recipient or a stem cell or donor lymphocyte infusion donor (not recorded which). It is not recorded whose cells these are; they may come from a transplant donor. The chain links TRBV29-1 to TRBJ1-2, with D perhaps TRBD1 (5 bases). The sample was blood, either unsorted or a sorted T cell fraction (not recorded which). The CDR3 DNA is TGCAGCGTTGAAGATCGAGGGGTGCACGGCTACACCTTC. It translates to CSVEDRGVHGYTF.